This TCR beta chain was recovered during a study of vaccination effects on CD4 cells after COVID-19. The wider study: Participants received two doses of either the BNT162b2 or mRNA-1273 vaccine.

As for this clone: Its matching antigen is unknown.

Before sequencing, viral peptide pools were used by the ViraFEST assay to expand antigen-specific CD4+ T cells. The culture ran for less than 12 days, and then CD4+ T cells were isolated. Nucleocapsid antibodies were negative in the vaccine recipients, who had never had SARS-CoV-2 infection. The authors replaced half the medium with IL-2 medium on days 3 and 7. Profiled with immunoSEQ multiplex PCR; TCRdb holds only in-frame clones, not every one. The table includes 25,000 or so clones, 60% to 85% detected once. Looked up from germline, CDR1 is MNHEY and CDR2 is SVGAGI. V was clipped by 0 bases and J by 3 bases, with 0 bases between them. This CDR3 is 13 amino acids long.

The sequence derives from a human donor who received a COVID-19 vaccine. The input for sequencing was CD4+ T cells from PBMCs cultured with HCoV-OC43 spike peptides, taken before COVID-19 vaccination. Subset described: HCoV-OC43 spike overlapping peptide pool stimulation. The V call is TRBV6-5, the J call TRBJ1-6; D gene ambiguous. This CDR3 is CASSYSYNSPLHF. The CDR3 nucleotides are TGTGCCAGCAGTTACTCCTATAATTCACCCCTCCACTTT.